This paragraph covers one T cell receptor (beta chain) sequence. Its antigen is currently unknown. Germline values: CDR1 LNHDA, CDR2 SQIVND (reference sequence). V shed 9 bases and J 8 bases; nucleotides not matched to a gene: 4. This CDR3 comprises 12 residues. This sample was included in a study of T cell responses to AZD1222 COVID-19 vaccine. General study results and limits: Repertoires were obtained solely post-peak T cell response. Donor demographics were predominantly white British with a female majority; clonal diversity may be underestimated. Nearly half of spike-specific TCRs reportedly target unmutated variant regions. Spike-specific TCR breadth and depth grew following two AZD1222 doses.

Sequenced by immunoSEQ multiplex PCR; TCRdb stores in-frame clones only, minus some. In the table there are about 100,000 clones, approximately 88% of which are singletons. The sample consisted of peripheral blood, taken on day 0 of AZD1222 vaccination. The chain links TRBV19 to TRBJ1-6; TRBD1 aligns across 7 bases. The receptor comes from an adult in good health. The CDR3 here is CASAQGDSPLHF. The CDR3 DNA reads TGTGCCAGCGCCCAGGGGGATTCACCCCTCCACTTT.